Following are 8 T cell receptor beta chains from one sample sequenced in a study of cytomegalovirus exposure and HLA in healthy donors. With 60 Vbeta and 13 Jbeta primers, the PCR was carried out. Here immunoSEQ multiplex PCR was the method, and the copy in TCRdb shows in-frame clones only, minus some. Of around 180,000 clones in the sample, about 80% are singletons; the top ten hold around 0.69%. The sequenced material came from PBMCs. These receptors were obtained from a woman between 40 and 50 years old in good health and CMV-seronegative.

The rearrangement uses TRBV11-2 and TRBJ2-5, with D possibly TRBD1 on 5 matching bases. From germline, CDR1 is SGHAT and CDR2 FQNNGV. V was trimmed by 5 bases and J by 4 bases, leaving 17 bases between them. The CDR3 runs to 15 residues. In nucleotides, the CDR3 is TGTGCCAGCAGCGAAAAGAGACAGTGGAGAGAGACCCAGTACTTC. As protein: CASSEKRQWRETQYF.

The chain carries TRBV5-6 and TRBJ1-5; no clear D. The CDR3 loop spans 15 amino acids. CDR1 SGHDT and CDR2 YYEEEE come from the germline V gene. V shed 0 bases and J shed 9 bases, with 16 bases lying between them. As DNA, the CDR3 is TGTGCCAGCAGCTTGGGGGCAGTGGGTTTGCGGCCCCAGCATTTT. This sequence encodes CASSLGAVGLRPQHF.

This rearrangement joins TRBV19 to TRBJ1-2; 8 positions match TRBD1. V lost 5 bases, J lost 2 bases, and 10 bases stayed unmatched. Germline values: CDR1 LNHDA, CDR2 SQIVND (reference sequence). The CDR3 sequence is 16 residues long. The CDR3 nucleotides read TGTGCCAGTAGTGGACGCAAGGGACAGGAGAACTATGGCTACACCTTC. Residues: CASSGRKGQENYGYTF.

Written as DNA, the CDR3 is TGTGCCAGCAACGCCCGAACAGGGGCTAATTCACCCCTCCACTTT. Translating gives CASNARTGANSPLHF. The chain has TRBV6-6 and TRBJ1-6, with 7 bases lining up with TRBD1. The germline gives CDR1 MNHNY, CDR2 SVGAGI (reference sequence). With 7 bases clipped from V and 6 bases from J, the junction kept 9 bases outside the gene matches. This CDR3 spans 15 amino acids.

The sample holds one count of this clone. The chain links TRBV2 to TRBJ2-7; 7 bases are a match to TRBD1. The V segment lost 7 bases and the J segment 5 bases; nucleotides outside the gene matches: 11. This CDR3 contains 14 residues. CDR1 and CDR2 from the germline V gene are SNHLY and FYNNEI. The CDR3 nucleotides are TGTGCCAGCACAGGCTTGGCAGGGGGAAACGAGCAGTACTTC. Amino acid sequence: CASTGLAGGNEQYF.

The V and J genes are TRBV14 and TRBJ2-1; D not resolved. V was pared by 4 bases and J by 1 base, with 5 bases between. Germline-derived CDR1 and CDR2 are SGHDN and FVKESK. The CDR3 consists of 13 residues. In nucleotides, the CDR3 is TGTGCCAGCAGCCTTCAATCCTACAATGAGCAGTTCTTC. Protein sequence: CASSLQSYNEQFF. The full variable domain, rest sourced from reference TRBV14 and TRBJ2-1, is EAGVTQFPSHSVIEKGQTVTLRCDPISGHDNLYWYRRVMGKEIKFLLHFVKESKQDESGMPNNRFLAERTGGTYSTLKVQPAELEDSGVYFCASSLQSYNEQFFGPGTRLTVL.

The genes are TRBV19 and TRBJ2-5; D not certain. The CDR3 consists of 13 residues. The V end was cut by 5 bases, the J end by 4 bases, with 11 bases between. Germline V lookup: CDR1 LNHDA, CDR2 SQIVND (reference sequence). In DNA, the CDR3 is TGTGCCAGTAGTTTTGCAGGTGGAGAGACCCAGTACTTC. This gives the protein CASSFAGGETQYF.

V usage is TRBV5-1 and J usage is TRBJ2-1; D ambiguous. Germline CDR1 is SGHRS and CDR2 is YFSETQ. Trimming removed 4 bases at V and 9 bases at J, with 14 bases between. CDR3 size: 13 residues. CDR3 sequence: CASSLVNRGEQFF. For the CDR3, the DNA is TGCGCCAGCAGCCTGGTAAACCGAGGTGAGCAGTTCTTC. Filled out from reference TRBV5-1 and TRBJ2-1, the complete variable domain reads KAGVTQTPRYLIKTRGQQVTLSCSPISGHRSVSWYQQTPGQGLQFLFEYFSETQRNKGNFPGRFSGRQFSNSRSEMNVSTLELGDSALYLCASSLVNRGEQFFGPGTRLTVL.